These T cell receptor beta chains were read from a single sample in a study of naive and memory T cell subsets. TCRdb re-called the UMI-ligation and nested PCR reads with MiXCR, one entry per CDR3 protein. The repertoire has more than 120,000 distinct CDR3 sequences, 15% to 20% of them found once; the top ten carry more than 0.6%. Source material: naive CD8+ T cells from blood. All receptors come from a human donor in good health. Both conserved end residues are part of each CDR3.

V: TRBV5-1; J: TRBJ1-1; CDR3: CASSSPTGSAEAFF
V: TRBV12-3/TRBV12-4; J: TRBJ2-7; CDR3: CAVGGGIYEQYF
V: TRBV20-1; J: TRBJ2-7; CDR3: CSARPRGGAYEQYF
V: TRBV5-1; J: TRBJ2-7; CDR3: CASSHGGASNEQYF
V: TRBV4-3; J: TRBJ2-7; CDR3: CASSQTGKPYEQYF
V: TRBV6-5; J: TRBJ2-1; CDR3: CASGKDGYNEQFF
V: TRBV28; J: TRBJ1-2; CDR3: CASSFWGDGYTF
V: TRBV4-1; J: TRBJ2-1; CDR3: CASSQVNVHEQFF
V: TRBV6-1; J: TRBJ2-7; CDR3: CASSESYEQYF
V: TRBV6-4; J: TRBJ2-3; CDR3: CASSPAGYATDTQYF
V: TRBV2; J: TRBJ2-3; CDR3: CASSETGGGTDTQYF
V: TRBV6-5; J: TRBJ2-5; CDR3: CASSYAGLQETQYF
V: TRBV27; J: TRBJ2-1; CDR3: CASSLSGEVNEQFF
V: TRBV28; J: TRBJ2-7; CDR3: CASSSGSTYEQYF
V: TRBV13; J: TRBJ2-7; CDR3: CASSLRGLANSYEQYF
V: TRBV7-2; J: TRBJ1-4; CDR3: CASSPGPYVDGKLFF
V: TRBV5-5; J: TRBJ2-7; CDR3: CASSWTPSYEQYF
V: TRBV9; J: TRBJ2-1; CDR3: CASSVGHRNSYNEQFF
V: TRBV12-5; J: TRBJ1-1; CDR3: CASVSTGREVDTEAFF
V: TRBV19; J: TRBJ2-7; CDR3: CATQVGTEGIDPYEQYF
V: TRBV15; J: TRBJ2-4; CDR3: CATSYWEGIQYF
V: TRBV28; J: TRBJ2-1; CDR3: CASRLAGGGNEQFF
V: TRBV28; J: TRBJ2-5; CDR3: CASSLEASGGIETQYF
V: TRBV7-7; J: TRBJ2-5; CDR3: CASSPIEETQYF